This T cell receptor beta chain is drawn from a study of technical replicates of blood from a few donors. The sample holds one count of this clone. The length of the CDR3 is 13 residues. Germline V gene data show CDR1 as SNHLY and CDR2 as FYNNEI. Trimming shortened V by 6 bases and J by 3 bases, and 11 bases separated the two germline ends. Data came from immunoSEQ multiplex PCR; TCRdb stores just in-frame clones and leaves some out. The sample holds about 84,000 clones, 97% seen once. The sample consisted of T cells isolated from PBMCs. This TCR was sampled from a human donor in good health. The chain combines TRBV2 with TRBJ1-2; TRBD1 is a possible D gene (5 bases). CDR3 bases: TGTGCCAGCAGCCCGACAGTTGACTATGGCTACACCTTC. Protein: CASSPTVDYGYTF.